A selection of T cell receptor beta chains follows, all from one sample in a study of control samples from healthy donors and cancer patients. Assay used: immunoSEQ multiplex PCR; TCRdb lists only in-frame clones, some missing. There are tens of thousands of clones in the sample; around 89% occur only once, and around 14% lies in the top ten. Specimen: blood. Receptor source: a woman aged 70-85 years in good health. CDR3s include the opening cysteine and the closing phenylalanine or tryptophan. Each record gives: clone size, J gene, D gene, V gene, CDR3 length, CDR3 protein, CDR3 DNA. D genes are given only for firm matches. Clone size is not always given. Where it is, it says once, few, many or a class for expanded clones.

size: .
J: TRBJ1-3
D: .
V: TRBV7-8
length: 14
CDR3: CASSFEGRGNTIYF
DNA: TGTGCCAGCAGCTTCGAGGGGCGGGGAAACACCATATATTTT

size: once
J: TRBJ2-5
D: TRBD1
V: TRBV18
length: 14
CDR3: CASSPPTGEETQYF
DNA: TGTGCCAGCTCACCACCGACAGGGGAAGAGACCCAGTACTTC

size: .
J: TRBJ1-6
D: .
V: TRBV14
length: 14
CDR3: CASSQDRGGSPLHF
DNA: TGTGCCAGCAGCCAAGACCGCGGGGGTTCACCCCTCCACTTT

size: .
J: TRBJ1-5
D: TRBD1
V: TRBV19
length: 15
CDR3: CASSLRDSKNQPQHF
DNA: TGTGCCAGTAGTCTCCGGGACAGCAAAAATCAGCCCCAGCATTTT

size: .
J: TRBJ1-4
D: TRBD1
V: TRBV5-1
length: 15
CDR3: CASSLEGQTNEKLFF
DNA: TGCGCCAGCAGCCTAGAGGGACAGACTAATGAAAAACTGTTTTTT

size: .
J: TRBJ1-5
D: .
V: TRBV2
length: 13
CDR3: CASSVGVNQPQHF
DNA: TGTGCCAGCAGTGTCGGGGTGAATCAGCCCCAGCATTTT

size: .
J: TRBJ1-6
D: .
V: TRBV5-4
length: 16
CDR3: CASSLAPDMLNSLLHF
DNA: TGTGCCAGCAGCTTGGCCCCTGACATGCTTAATTCACTCCTCCACTTT

size: .
J: TRBJ2-2
D: .
V: TRBV7-2
length: 13
CDR3: CASSSHSDGELFF
DNA: TGTGCCAGCAGCTCCCACTCCGACGGGGAGCTGTTTTTT

size: .
J: TRBJ1-2
D: .
V: TRBV4-3
length: 14
CDR3: CASSQDNVGYGYTF
DNA: TGCGCCAGCAGCCAAGACAATGTGGGATATGGCTACACCTTC

size: .
J: TRBJ2-5
D: .
V: TRBV21-1
length: 18
CDR3: CASRGLAGTDSYQETQYF
DNA: TGTGCCAGCAGAGGACTAGCGGGGACCGATTCGTACCAAGAGACCCAGTACTTC

size: .
J: TRBJ1-6
D: TRBD1
V: TRBV7-2
length: 15
CDR3: CASSLVGTGGSPLHF
DNA: TGTGCCAGCAGCTTAGTCGGGACAGGGGGCTCACCCCTCCACTTT

size: .
J: TRBJ2-1
D: TRBD2
V: TRBV7-2
length: 16
CDR3: CASSLAASGTFNEQFF
DNA: TGTGCCAGCAGCTTAGCCGCTAGCGGGACCTTCAATGAGCAGTTCTTC

size: .
J: TRBJ2-3
D: TRBD2
V: TRBV7-9
length: 16
CDR3: CASSPVGTRSTDTQYF
DNA: TGTGCCAGCAGCCCCGTTGGGACTAGAAGCACAGATACGCAGTATTTT

size: .
J: TRBJ2-7
D: .
V: TRBV15
length: 14
CDR3: CATSRGASPYEQYF
DNA: TGTGCCACCAGCAGAGGGGCTAGTCCCTACGAGCAGTACTTC

size: once
J: TRBJ1-1
D: .
V: TRBV3-1/TRBV3-2
length: 15
CDR3: CASSRIWGMNTEAFF
DNA: TGTGCCAGCAGTCGGATTTGGGGAATGAACACTGAAGCTTTCTTT

size: .
J: TRBJ1-6
D: TRBD1
V: TRBV30
length: 15
CDR3: CAWSVPQGGNSPLHF
DNA: TGTGCCTGGAGTGTACCGCAGGGGGGAAATTCACCCCTCCACTTT

size: .
J: TRBJ2-5
D: TRBD1
V: TRBV10-1
length: 15
CDR3: CASSEGTGVQETQYF
DNA: TGCGCCAGCAGTGAAGGGACAGGGGTCCAAGAGACCCAGTACTTC

size: once
J: TRBJ2-7
D: .
V: TRBV6-1
length: 14
CDR3: CASSDFSGVAEQYF
DNA: TGTGCCAGCAGTGATTTTTCAGGGGTTGCTGAGCAGTACTTC

size: .
J: TRBJ2-1
D: .
V: TRBV10-2
length: 14
CDR3: CASSLMAFYNEQFF
DNA: TGCGCCAGCTCTTTGATGGCATTCTACAATGAGCAGTTCTTC

size: .
J: TRBJ1-1
D: .
V: TRBV7-2
length: 13
CDR3: CATRGLRNTEAFF
DNA: TGTGCCACTCGGGGACTTCGGAACACTGAAGCTTTCTTT

size: .
J: TRBJ1-5
D: .
V: TRBV2
length: 19
CDR3: CASSPQAPGGSFSNQPQHF
DNA: TGTGCCAGCAGCCCCCAGGCGCCCGGAGGGAGTTTTAGCAATCAGCCCCAGCATTTT

size: .
J: TRBJ1-6
D: .
V: TRBV4-1
length: 17
CDR3: CASSQDPPAGYNSPLHF
DNA: TGCGCCAGCAGCCAAGATCCACCCGCAGGGTATAATTCACCCCTCCACTTT

size: .
J: TRBJ1-2
D: TRBD1
V: TRBV13
length: 17
CDR3: CASSLARTGDFNYGYTF
DNA: TGTGCCAGCAGCTTAGCGAGGACAGGAGACTTTAACTATGGCTACACCTTC

size: .
J: TRBJ1-2
D: .
V: TRBV12-3/TRBV12-4
length: 12
CDR3: CASSLRLGGYTF
DNA: TGTGCCAGCAGTTTACGGTTGGGTGGCTACACCTTC

size: .
J: TRBJ1-4
D: .
V: TRBV10-3
length: 13
CDR3: CAITGKLNEKLFF
DNA: TGTGCCATCACAGGCAAACTTAATGAAAAACTGTTTTTT

size: .
J: TRBJ2-1
D: TRBD2
V: TRBV19
length: 15
CDR3: CASSSAPPGGNEQFF
DNA: TGTGCCAGTAGTTCAGCCCCTCCGGGGGGGAATGAGCAGTTCTTC

size: .
J: TRBJ2-1
D: TRBD2
V: TRBV10-1
length: 17
CDR3: CASRDSGSLFSYNEQFF
DNA: TGCGCCAGCAGGGATAGCGGGAGCCTGTTCTCCTACAATGAGCAGTTCTTC

size: .
J: TRBJ2-5
D: TRBD2
V: TRBV7-2
length: 18
CDR3: CASSFGTSGRASQETQYF
DNA: TGTGCCAGCAGCTTCGGGACTAGCGGGAGGGCGAGTCAAGAGACCCAGTACTTC

size: .
J: TRBJ1-5
D: .
V: TRBV5-5
length: 17
CDR3: CASSLVGTTISNQPQHF
DNA: TGTGCCAGCAGCTTGGTAGGGACAACCATTAGCAATCAGCCCCAGCATTTT

size: .
J: TRBJ2-1
D: TRBD2
V: TRBV11-3
length: 14
CDR3: CASSFGTSGGPLFF
DNA: TGTGCCAGCAGCTTTGGGACTAGCGGGGGACCCCTGTTCTTC

size: few
J: TRBJ2-5
D: TRBD2
V: TRBV3-1/TRBV3-2
length: 14
CDR3: CASSRAGGPETQYF
DNA: TGTGCCAGCAGCCGAGCGGGAGGGCCCGAGACCCAGTACTTC

size: .
J: TRBJ1-1
D: .
V: TRBV7-8
length: 14
CDR3: CASSLALTRSEAFF
DNA: TGTGCCAGCAGCTTAGCTTTGACAAGATCTGAAGCTTTCTTT

size: .
J: TRBJ2-3
D: .
V: TRBV6-5
length: 14
CDR3: CASSYDLGAGTQYF
DNA: TGTGCCAGCAGTTACGACTTGGGCGCAGGTACGCAGTATTTT

size: .
J: TRBJ1-4
D: .
V: TRBV15
length: 16
CDR3: CATSRDWSGIAEKLFF
DNA: TGTGCCACCAGCAGAGATTGGTCTGGAATTGCTGAAAAACTGTTTTTT

size: once
J: TRBJ2-2
D: .
V: TRBV19
length: 14
CDR3: CASSSLTGSGELFF
DNA: TGTGCCAGTAGTTCCCTCACGGGTTCCGGGGAGCTGTTTTTT

size: .
J: TRBJ2-3
D: .
V: TRBV19
length: 13
CDR3: CASTQRWTDTQYF
DNA: TGTGCCAGTACCCAGCGTTGGACAGATACGCAGTATTTT

size: .
J: TRBJ1-5
D: .
V: TRBV11-2
length: 15
CDR3: CASSLEAGGNQPQHF
DNA: TGTGCCAGCAGCTTAGAGGCAGGAGGCAATCAGCCCCAGCATTTT

size: .
J: TRBJ2-7
D: TRBD1
V: TRBV6-1
length: 16
CDR3: CASSGGDRGPPYEQYF
DNA: TGTGCCAGCAGTGGGGGTGACAGGGGACCCCCCTACGAGCAGTACTTC

size: few
J: TRBJ2-1
D: TRBD2
V: TRBV6-5
length: 16
CDR3: CASSLGLAGGYNEQFF
DNA: TGTGCCAGCAGTTTGGGACTAGCGGGGGGTTACAATGAGCAGTTCTTC

size: .
J: TRBJ1-2
D: .
V: TRBV20-1
length: 11
CDR3: CSPTTGSGYTF
DNA: TGCAGTCCTACTACAGGGTCCGGCTACACCTTC

size: .
J: TRBJ1-1
D: TRBD1
V: TRBV6-6
length: 13
CDR3: CASIGQGTTEAFF
DNA: TGTGCCAGCATCGGACAGGGGACCACTGAAGCTTTCTTT

size: .
J: TRBJ2-7
D: .
V: TRBV5-8
length: 15
CDR3: CASSQSGGRNYEQYF
DNA: TGTGCCAGCAGCCAATCGGGGGGCCGTAACTACGAGCAGTACTTC

size: .
J: TRBJ2-7
D: .
V: TRBV7-8
length: 14
CDR3: CASSLASGTYEQYF
DNA: TGTGCCAGCAGCTTAGCTAGCGGCACCTACGAGCAGTACTTC

size: .
J: TRBJ2-2
D: .
V: TRBV6-6
length: 13
CDR3: CASNSRGTGELFF
DNA: TGTGCCAGCAACTCTCGGGGGACCGGGGAGCTGTTTTTT

size: .
J: TRBJ1-1
D: .
V: TRBV19
length: 15
CDR3: CASSMGNRVYTEAFF
DNA: TGTGCCAGTAGTATGGGGAACAGGGTCTACACTGAAGCTTTCTTT

size: once
J: TRBJ1-2
D: TRBD1
V: TRBV7-2
length: 14
CDR3: CASSFQQGAEGYTF
DNA: TGTGCCAGCAGCTTTCAACAGGGGGCGGAGGGCTACACCTTC

size: .
J: TRBJ1-1
D: TRBD1
V: TRBV6-5
length: 15
CDR3: CASRRQGGGSTEAFF
DNA: TGTGCCAGCAGAAGACAGGGGGGTGGGAGCACTGAAGCTTTCTTT

size: .
J: TRBJ2-1
D: .
V: TRBV6-6
length: 12
CDR3: CASSLASYEQFF
DNA: TGTGCCAGCAGCCTCGCTAGTTATGAGCAGTTCTTC

size: once
J: TRBJ2-7
D: .
V: TRBV5-1
length: 14
CDR3: CASSLSQEAAEQYF
DNA: TGCGCCAGCAGCCTTTCACAGGAAGCGGCCGAGCAGTACTTC

size: .
J: TRBJ2-7
D: TRBD1
V: TRBV24-1
length: 15
CDR3: CATQVRQGVFYEQYF
DNA: TGTGCCACCCAGGTTCGGCAGGGGGTTTTTTACGAGCAGTACTTC

size: .
J: TRBJ1-2
D: .
V: TRBV3-1/TRBV3-2
length: 14
CDR3: CASSQQMATYGYTF
DNA: TGTGCCAGCAGCCAACAAATGGCGACCTATGGCTACACCTTC

size: .
J: TRBJ2-3
D: TRBD2
V: TRBV3-1/TRBV3-2
length: 14
CDR3: CASTQRGAGDTQYF
DNA: TGTGCCAGCACCCAGCGGGGGGCTGGAGATACGCAGTATTTT

size: .
J: TRBJ2-2
D: .
V: TRBV5-1
length: 16
CDR3: CASSLRSGADTGELFF
DNA: TGCGCCAGCAGCTTGCGTTCGGGAGCGGACACCGGGGAGCTGTTTTTT

size: .
J: TRBJ2-7
D: .
V: TRBV30
length: 14
CDR3: CAWSVGGEGYEQYF
DNA: TGTGCCTGGAGTGTTGGAGGGGAAGGGTACGAGCAGTACTTC

size: .
J: TRBJ1-1
D: .
V: TRBV28
length: 12
CDR3: CASVGGYTEAFF
DNA: TGTGCCAGCGTCGGGGGTTACACTGAAGCTTTCTTT